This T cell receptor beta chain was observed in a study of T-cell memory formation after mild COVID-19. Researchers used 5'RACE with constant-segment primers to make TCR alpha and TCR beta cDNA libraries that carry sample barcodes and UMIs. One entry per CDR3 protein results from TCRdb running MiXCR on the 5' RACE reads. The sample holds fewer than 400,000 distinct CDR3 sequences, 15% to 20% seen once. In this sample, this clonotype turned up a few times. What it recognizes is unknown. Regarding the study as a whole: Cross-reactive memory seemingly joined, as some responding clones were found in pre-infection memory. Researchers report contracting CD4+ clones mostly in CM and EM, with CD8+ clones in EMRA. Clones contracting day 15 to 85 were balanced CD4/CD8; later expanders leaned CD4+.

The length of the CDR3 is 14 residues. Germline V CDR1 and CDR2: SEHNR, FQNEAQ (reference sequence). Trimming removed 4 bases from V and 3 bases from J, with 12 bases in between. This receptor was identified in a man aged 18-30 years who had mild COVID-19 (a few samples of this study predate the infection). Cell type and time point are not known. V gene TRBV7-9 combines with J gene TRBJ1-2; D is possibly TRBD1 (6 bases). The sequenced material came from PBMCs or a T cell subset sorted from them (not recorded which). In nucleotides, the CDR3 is TGTGCCAGCAGCTACGGGGGCGCAGACTATGGCTACACCTTC. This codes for CASSYGGADYGYTF.